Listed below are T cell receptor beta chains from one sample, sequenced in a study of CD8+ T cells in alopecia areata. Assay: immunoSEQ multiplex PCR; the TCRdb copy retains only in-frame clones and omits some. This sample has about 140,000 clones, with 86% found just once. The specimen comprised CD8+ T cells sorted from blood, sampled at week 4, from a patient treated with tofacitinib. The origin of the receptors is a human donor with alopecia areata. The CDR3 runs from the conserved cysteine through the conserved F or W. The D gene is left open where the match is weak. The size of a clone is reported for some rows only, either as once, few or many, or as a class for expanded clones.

TGCGCCAGCAGCTTGGTAGGGGGAGTCTACAATGAGCAGTTCTTC	CASSLVGGVYNEQFF	.	TRBV5-1	.	15	TRBJ2-1
TGCAGCGTTAAAGGGCGTCTAGCGAGGAGCTCCTACGAGCAGTACTTC	CSVKGRLARSSYEQYF	few	TRBV29-1	.	16	TRBJ2-7
TGCAGCGTCTCGGAGGGGTACACTGAAGCTTTCTTT	CSVSEGYTEAFF	.	TRBV29-1	.	12	TRBJ1-1
TGTGCCAGCAGCTTAGTTTTGGTCAGCGACCTCTACAATGAGCAGTTCTTC	CASSLVLVSDLYNEQFF	.	TRBV7-6	.	17	TRBJ2-1
TGTGCCAGCAGTTTATCGTCAGGCCAGAACACTGAAGCTTTCTTT	CASSLSSGQNTEAFF	.	TRBV27	.	15	TRBJ1-1
TGTGCCAGCAGCCCCAATACGCAGTATTTT	CASSPNTQYF	.	TRBV7-8	.	10	TRBJ2-3
TGTGCCAGCAGGCCCCCTGCGGGGAGACCTGAGCAGTTCTTC	CASRPPAGRPEQFF	once	TRBV7-9	.	14	TRBJ2-1
TGTGCTAGTGGTTTGCCGGGACAGCAAGAGACCCAGTACTTC	CASGLPGQQETQYF	.	TRBV12-5	TRBD1	14	TRBJ2-5
TGTGCCAGCAGTGTGCCAGGAGAATACGAGCAGTACTTC	CASSVPGEYEQYF	.	TRBV6-1	.	13	TRBJ2-7
TGTGCCAGCAGCTTACCTGGGGGCTACGAGCAGTACTTC	CASSLPGGYEQYF	.	TRBV7-9	.	13	TRBJ2-7
TGTGCCAGCAGTGGCGGGAGGGCCGTCACCGGGGAGCTGTTTTTT	CASSGGRAVTGELFF	.	TRBV6-1	TRBD2	15	TRBJ2-2
TGTGCCAGCTCACCTTGGGACAGACCCTATGGCTACACCTTC	CASSPWDRPYGYTF	.	TRBV18	TRBD1	14	TRBJ1-2
TGTGCCAGCAGCCAAACCGCTGGCAGCGCGAACACCGGGGAGCTGTTTTTT	CASSQTAGSANTGELFF	.	TRBV4-2	.	17	TRBJ2-2
TGCAGCGCTCCGGGACAGGGTAACTATGGCTACACCTTC	CSAPGQGNYGYTF	.	TRBV29-1	TRBD1	13	TRBJ1-2
TGTGCCAGCGGACTAGACTACAATGAGCAGTTCTTC	CASGLDYNEQFF	few	TRBV7-2	TRBD2	12	TRBJ2-1
TGTGCCAGCAGCTTACGGGAGACCCAGTACTTC	CASSLRETQYF	.	TRBV11-2	.	11	TRBJ2-5
TGTGCCAGCAGCTTAGAGTCAGGGACTGAAGCTTTCTTT	CASSLESGTEAFF	.	TRBV13	.	13	TRBJ1-1
TGTGCCAGCGGGCGGGTTACGCAGTATTTT	CASGRVTQYF	.	TRBV6-1	.	10	TRBJ2-3
TGTGCCTGGAGTGTACCTTGGACACTAGGAAACACCATATATTTT	CAWSVPWTLGNTIYF	.	TRBV30	.	15	TRBJ1-3
TGTGCTAGTGGTTTGCCGATTGTCACCGGGTTTACTTTTGAGCAGTTCTTC	CASGLPIVTGFTFEQFF	.	TRBV12-5	.	17	TRBJ2-1
TGTGCCAGCTCGACGGGGGGCACTGAAGCTTTCTTT	CASSTGGTEAFF	once	TRBV18	.	12	TRBJ1-1
TGTGCCAGCAGCTTGATAGGGGGAGCAGATACGCAGTATTTT	CASSLIGGADTQYF	.	TRBV5-6	.	14	TRBJ2-3
TGCAGCGTTGAATCCAATACCGAAACACACTATGGCTACACCTTC	CSVESNTETHYGYTF	.	TRBV29-1	.	15	TRBJ1-2
TGCAGCGCCCATGCCGGGACAGGCGAAAAACTGTTTTTT	CSAHAGTGEKLFF	.	TRBV29-1	TRBD1	13	TRBJ1-4
TGTGCCAGCAGCCGTACCGGGGGGAACTACGAGCAGTACTTC	CASSRTGGNYEQYF	.	TRBV5-4	TRBD2	14	TRBJ2-7
TGCGCCAGCAGCTCCGTGGCGGGAGGTTCAACAGATACGCAGTATTTT	CASSSVAGGSTDTQYF	few	TRBV5-1	TRBD2	16	TRBJ2-3
TGTGCCAGCACCAGTAGGGACAGGGTCTATTTGGAGCAGTACTTC	CASTSRDRVYLEQYF	.	TRBV2	TRBD1	15	TRBJ2-7
TGTGCCAGCAGCTTGGCCGGTATAGGCTACGAGCAGTACTTC	CASSLAGIGYEQYF	.	TRBV7-9	.	14	TRBJ2-7
TGCAGCGTTGTCGGGTGGGAGGCCTCGAACACCGGGGAGCTGTTTTTT	CSVVGWEASNTGELFF	.	TRBV29-1	.	16	TRBJ2-2
TGTGCCAGCAGCACGGGGGGGATGAAGTATTTT	CASSTGGMKYF	.	TRBV2	TRBD2	11	TRBJ2-3
TGTGCCAGCAGCTTACTAGCGCCTTCGACAGATACGCAGTATTTT	CASSLLAPSTDTQYF	.	TRBV7-2	.	15	TRBJ2-3
TGTGCCAGCATCGGGCCGTCTCCTAATGAAAAACTGTTTTTT	CASIGPSPNEKLFF	.	TRBV7-9	.	14	TRBJ1-4
TGTGCCAGCAGTTTTACTGACACGGACCAAGAGACCCAGTACTTC	CASSFTDTDQETQYF	.	TRBV28	.	15	TRBJ2-5
TGTGCCAGCAAGTCTCTATCCTACAATGAGCAGTTCTTC	CASKSLSYNEQFF	.	TRBV7-9	.	13	TRBJ2-1
TGTGCCAGCAGTCGAGTCGTTGAGGGGATCTCTGGGGCCAACGTCCTGACTTTC	CASSRVVEGISGANVLTF	.	TRBV27	.	18	TRBJ2-6
TGCGCCAGCAGTCAAACTGATTGGGACTTTAGCAATCAGCCCCAGCATTTT	CASSQTDWDFSNQPQHF	.	TRBV23-1	.	17	TRBJ1-5
TGCAGCGTAGATGGACAGGGGAGGACTGAAGCTTTCTTT	CSVDGQGRTEAFF	.	TRBV29-1	TRBD1	13	TRBJ1-1
TGTGCCTGGGTTACAGGGGGCGATACGCAGTATTTT	CAWVTGGDTQYF	.	TRBV30	TRBD1	12	TRBJ2-3
TGTGCCAGCAGCGAGGCCGGCGAAAACATTCAGTACTTC	CASSEAGENIQYF	few	TRBV7-6	.	13	TRBJ2-4
TGTGCCAGCAGCACACGGGACGGCCTTTTGGAGACCCAGTACTTC	CASSTRDGLLETQYF	.	TRBV7-3	.	15	TRBJ2-5
TGTGCCTGGGGGACTAGCGGGAGATACGAGCAGTACTTC	CAWGTSGRYEQYF	.	TRBV30	TRBD2	13	TRBJ2-7
TGTGCCAGCAGTTCGGGACAGGGGGCTCACTATGGCTACACCTTC	CASSSGQGAHYGYTF	.	TRBV27	TRBD1	15	TRBJ1-2
TGCGCCAGCAGCTCGCAGGGAGAGCAGTACTTC	CASSSQGEQYF	.	TRBV5-1	.	11	TRBJ2-7
TGCGCCAGCCATCCGGGAGTTTCCTACGAGCAGTACTTC	CASHPGVSYEQYF	few	TRBV10-2	.	13	TRBJ2-7
TGCGCCAGCAGCCTGGGACAGGGCTACGAGCAGTACTTC	CASSLGQGYEQYF	few	TRBV4-1	TRBD1	13	TRBJ2-7
TGTGCCAGCAGCTACGTCAGTTTTGGGTCCTACGAGCAGTACTTC	CASSYVSFGSYEQYF	.	TRBV7-2	.	15	TRBJ2-7
TGTGCCAGCAGCAAGGACGGGACGCACTTT	CASSKDGTHF	once	TRBV21-1	.	10	TRBJ1-6
TGTGCCATCAGGGACGGATCGTACAGCAATCAGCCCCAGCATTTT	CAIRDGSYSNQPQHF	.	TRBV10-3	.	15	TRBJ1-5